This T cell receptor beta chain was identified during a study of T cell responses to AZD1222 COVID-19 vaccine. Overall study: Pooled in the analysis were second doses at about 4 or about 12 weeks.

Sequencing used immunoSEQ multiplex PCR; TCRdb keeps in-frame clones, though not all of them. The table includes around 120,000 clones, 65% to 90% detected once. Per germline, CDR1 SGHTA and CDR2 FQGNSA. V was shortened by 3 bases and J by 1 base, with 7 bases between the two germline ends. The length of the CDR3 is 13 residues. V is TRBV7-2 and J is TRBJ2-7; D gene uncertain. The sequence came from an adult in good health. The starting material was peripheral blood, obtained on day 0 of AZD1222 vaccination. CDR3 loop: CASSFGVSYEQYF. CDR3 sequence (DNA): TGTGCCAGCAGCTTTGGGGTGTCCTACGAGCAGTACTTC.